These 30 T cell receptor beta chains came from one sample sequenced in a study of cytotoxic CD8 clonotypes in ibrutinib-treated CLL. Assay: immunoSEQ multiplex PCR; the TCRdb copy retains only in-frame clones and omits some. The table lists around 160,000 clones, roughly 84% of them singletons. The sequencing used PBMCs, collected at disease progression, from a patient treated with ibrutinib. Receptors were obtained from a human donor with chronic lymphocytic leukemia.

The gene calls are TRBV9 and TRBJ2-5; D might be TRBD1 or TRBD2, each matching 5 bases. Trimming left V 3 bases short and J 5 bases short, with 17 bases between. In germline, CDR1 is SGDLS, CDR2 YYNGEE. The CDR3 is 15 residues long. CDR3 bases: TGTGCCAGCAGCGGAGGGGTAGCATGGTCGGAGACCCAGTACTTC. Protein sequence: CASSGGVAWSETQYF.

The rearrangement joins TRBV28 to TRBJ2-1, with a tentative D call TRBD1 (5 bases). CDR3 length equals 14 residues. The germline V and J ends were trimmed by 6 bases and 9 bases, with 18 bases remaining between them. Germline values: CDR1 MDHEN, CDR2 SYDVKM. CDR3 bases: TGTGCCAGCAGAACACACAGGTTTACTCTTGAGCAGTTCTTC. Translation: CASRTHRFTLEQFF.

This clone was recorded only once. The chain recombines TRBV11-3 with TRBJ1-2, with D perhaps matching TRBD1 (5 bases). Germline-derived CDR1 and CDR2 are SGHNT and YENEEA. V was pared by 5 bases and J by 8 bases, with 12 bases between. This CDR3 is 12 amino acids long. CDR3 DNA sequence: TGTGCCAGCAGCCCCCAGGGATACGGCTACACCTTC. Translated: CASSPQGYGYTF.

The rearrangement links TRBV10-1 to TRBJ1-4; D possibly corresponds to TRBD1 (6 bases). The CDR3 is made up of 15 amino acids. Germline values: CDR1 WNHNN, CDR2 SYGVQD (reference sequence). V dropped 6 bases and J dropped 2 bases, with 13 bases sitting between them. The CDR3 sequence is CASSFKGGTNEKLFF. The CDR3 nucleotides are TGCGCCAGCAGCTTTAAGGGGGGGACTAATGAAAAACTGTTTTTT.

The rearrangement links TRBV30 to TRBJ2-7; D is uncertain. This CDR3 has 14 amino acids. The ends were cut back, 1 base at V and 2 bases at J, with 12 bases in the middle. Per the germline V gene, CDR1 is GTSNPN and CDR2 is SVGIG (reference sequence). The CDR3 coding sequence is TGTGCCTGGAGTGCGTTGGCTCCCCCCTACGAGCAGTACTTC. This gives the protein CAWSALAPPYEQYF. The whole variable domain, remainder taken from reference TRBV30 and TRBJ2-7, is SQTIHQWPATLVQPVGSPLSLECTVEGTSNPNLYWYRQAAGRGLQLLFYSVGIGQISSEVPQNLSASRPQDRQFILSSKKLLLSDSGFYLCAWSALAPPYEQYFGPGTRLTVT.

The rearrangement uses TRBV15 and TRBJ2-5, with a weak D call TRBD2 (6 bases). Germline CDR1 and CDR2: LNHNV and YYDKDF (reference sequence). This CDR3 comprises 19 residues. The V gene lost 0 bases and the J gene lost 1 base, with 21 bases spanning the gap. The CDR3 bases are TGTGCCACCAGCAGAGAAGGTCTGGAGGTCGCGGGACCCCAAGAGACCCAGTACTTC. It codes for CATSREGLEVAGPQETQYF. Looking up the rest from reference TRBV15 and TRBJ2-5 gives the full variable domain: DAMVIQNPRYQVTQFGKPVTLSCSQTLNHNVMYWYQQKSSQAPKLLFHYYDKDFNNEADTPDNFQSRRPNTSFCFLDIRSPGLGDTAMYLCATSREGLEVAGPQETQYFGPGTRLLVL.

The gene calls are TRBV21-1 and TRBJ2-1; the tabulated D call, TRBD2, remains unverified against the DNA. TRBV21-1 is reported as a pseudogene. This CDR3 is built from 15 residues. CDR3 sequence (DNA): TGTGCCAGCAGCAAAGCGCTAGGAGAGTACAATGAGCAGTTCTTC. Residues: CASSKALGEYNEQFF.

CDR3 sequence reads: CASSYSSDRNTEAFF. The DNA for the CDR3 is TGTGCCAGCAGTTACTCAAGTGACAGGAACACTGAAGCTTTCTTT. J is TRBJ1-1 and V is TRBV6-6, with a tentative D call TRBD1 (5 bases). V was trimmed by 0 bases and J by 1 base, leaving 9 bases between them. This CDR3 region has 15 residues. Germline V gene data show CDR1 as MNHNY and CDR2 as SVGAGI (reference sequence).

The chain recombines TRBV7-2 with TRBJ2-2; no definite D call. V lost 1 base and J lost 6, with 12 bases in between. The CDR3 has 15 residues. Looked up from germline, CDR1 is SGHTA and CDR2 is FQGNSA. The CDR3 DNA reads TGTGCCAGCAGCTTAGTCCTGGTGCGATCCGGGGAGCTGTTTTTT. It is translated as CASSLVLVRSGELFF.

The V gene is TRBV15, the J gene TRBJ2-3; D remains ambiguous. CDR1 and CDR2 from the germline V gene are LNHNV and YYDKDF (reference sequence). Deletions cut 5 bases from V and 6 bases from J, with 9 bases between. The CDR3 sequence is 12 residues long. CDR3 nucleotide sequence: TGTGCCACCAGCTCGCTTACTGATACGCAGTATTTT. Its protein product is CATSSLTDTQYF.

The chain recombines TRBV14 with TRBJ2-3; 8 bases fit TRBD2. The V gene's germline CDR1 is SGHDN and CDR2 FVKESK. There are 18 residues in the CDR3. The ends lost 2 bases at V and 1 base at J; junction bases unmatched: 11. The CDR3 here is CASSQLTPGGPGTDTQYF. Written as DNA, the CDR3 is TGTGCCAGCAGCCAATTGACCCCGGGAGGGCCTGGCACAGATACGCAGTATTTT.

The V and J genes are TRBV10-3 and TRBJ2-5; D is unclear. The CDR3 has 12 amino acids. Trimming cost V 1 base and J 1 base, with 1 base left between them. CDR1 ENHRY and CDR2 SYGVKD come from the germline V gene. The CDR3 here is CAISEFQETQYF. CDR3 nucleotide sequence: TGTGCCATCAGTGAGTTCCAAGAGACCCAGTACTTC.

This clone was seen once. This chain joins TRBV14 and TRBJ1-2; 8 bases align to TRBD1. From germline, CDR1 is SGHDN and CDR2 FVKESK. CDR3 length: 15 residues. Trimming took 0 bases from V and 4 from J; bases not matched to a gene: 4. The CDR3 coding sequence is TGTGCCAGCAGCCAAGAAGGACAGGGCCGCTATGGCTACACCTTC. Residues: CASSQEGQGRYGYTF.

This chain uses TRBV6-1 with TRBJ2-3; 10 bases match TRBD2. V lost 6 bases and J lost 6; bases outside the gene matches: 9. Germline V gene sequence: CDR1 MNHNS, CDR2 SASEGT. The CDR3 runs 15 residues. The CDR3: CASSLKAGGPDTQYF. As DNA, the CDR3 is TGTGCCAGCAGCCTAAAAGCGGGAGGGCCCGATACGCAGTATTTT.

CDR3 sequence: CASSFYSGREGVAQYF. CDR3 coding DNA: TGTGCCAGCAGTTTCTATTCGGGCAGGGAGGGCGTGGCCCAGTACTTC. V gene TRBV28 combines with J gene TRBJ2-5, with 7 bases identical to TRBD2. The CDR3 has 16 amino acids. After removal of 3 bases from V and 9 bases from J, the junction contained 16 bases not matched to a gene. Germline CDR1 reads MDHEN; CDR2 reads SYDVKM.

The chain links TRBV4-1 to TRBJ2-1; 8 nucleotides agree with TRBD2. The CDR3 is made up of 17 amino acids. The V gene's germline CDR1 is MGHRA and CDR2 YSYEKL. V dropped 3 bases and J dropped 4; count of bases not matched to a gene: 11. CDR3 sequence reads: CASSHGAGAPRYNEQFF. The CDR3 DNA reads TGCGCCAGCAGCCACGGAGCGGGAGCTCCCAGATACAATGAGCAGTTCTTC.

This chain joins TRBV11-2 and TRBJ2-7, with TRBD1 matching over 8 bases. Looked up from germline, CDR1 is SGHAT and CDR2 is FQNNGV. CDR3 length: 15 amino acids. V shed 1 base, J shed 4 bases, and the junction held 6 bases outside the gene matches. CDR3 protein: CASSLGSGTGYEQYF. For the CDR3, the DNA is TGTGCCAGCAGCTTAGGGTCCGGGACAGGTTACGAGCAGTACTTC.

This chain uses TRBV11-3 with TRBJ2-1; the D is unclear. Germline-derived CDR1 and CDR2 are SGHNT and YENEEA. This CDR3 has 14 amino acids. Trimming shortened V by 2 bases and J by 9 bases, and 14 bases separated the two germline ends. CDR3: CASSLSPGLAEQFF. The CDR3 DNA reads as TGTGCCAGCAGCTTATCCCCGGGTTTGGCTGAGCAGTTCTTC.

The rearrangement links TRBV5-1 to TRBJ2-3; 15 positions match TRBD2. The CDR3 sequence is 19 residues long. CDR1 and CDR2 (germline): SGHRS, YFSETQ. V shed 1 base, J shed 0 bases, and the junction held 6 bases outside the gene matches. Here the CDR3 reads CASSLPGLAGGGSTDTQYF. CDR3 nucleotide sequence: TGCGCCAGCAGCTTGCCGGGACTAGCGGGAGGTGGAAGCACAGATACGCAGTATTTT.

This clone was observed a single time. V and J are TRBV5-4 and TRBJ2-1, with D perhaps TRBD2 (6 bases). Trimming removed 4 bases from V and 10 bases from J, with 18 bases in between. CDR1 is SGHNT and CDR2 is YYREEE in the germline V gene (reference sequence). The CDR3 is 14 residues long. CDR3 DNA: TGTGCCAGCAGCACCCGGGACTCCCGAGCGGAGCAGTTCTTC. It yields the protein CASSTRDSRAEQFF.

In this sample, this clone turned up once. The CDR3 spells CAISESTLAGWAKNIQYF. In DNA form, the CDR3 reads TGTGCCATCAGTGAGTCGACCCTAGCGGGATGGGCCAAAAACATTCAGTACTTC. The chain carries TRBV10-3 and TRBJ2-4, with 9 bases that match TRBD2. V lost 0 bases to trimming and J lost 1 base; unmatched junction nucleotides: 7. The germline V gene has CDR1 ENHRY and CDR2 SYGVKD. The length of the CDR3 is 18 residues.

In DNA form, the CDR3 reads TGTGCTAGTGGTTTGGTACTCGGCCAGGGTATGTACGAGCAGTACTTC. Translated: CASGLVLGQGMYEQYF. V gene TRBV12-5 combines with J gene TRBJ2-7; D possibly corresponds to TRBD1 (5 bases). Germline CDR1 reads LGHNT; CDR2 reads FRNRAP. The CDR3 has 16 residues. Trimming removed 0 bases at V and 4 bases at J, with 16 bases between.

The V and J genes are TRBV10-2 and TRBJ2-1, with unresolved D. V shed 2 bases and J shed 6 bases, with 11 bases lying between them. This CDR3 region has 14 residues. Germline V gives CDR1 WSHSY, CDR2 SAAADI. The CDR3 is CASSEAPLVNEQFF. CDR3 nucleotides: TGCGCCAGCAGTGAGGCCCCGCTAGTCAATGAGCAGTTCTTC.

This sequence joins TRBV27 and TRBJ2-6; D is uncertain. CDR3 length: 15 amino acids. Trimming stripped 5 bases from V and 0 bases from J, with 8 bases between. Germline V gene lookup returns CDR1 MNHEY and CDR2 SMNVEV (reference sequence). CDR3 protein: CASSQSSSGANVLTF. CDR3 nucleotide sequence: TGTGCCAGCAGTCAATCAAGCTCTGGGGCCAACGTCCTGACTTTC.

The chain couples TRBV5-1 to TRBJ2-2, with D unclear. The CDR3 runs 14 residues. Germline values: CDR1 SGHRS, CDR2 YFSETQ. The V and J ends lost 1 base and 0 bases respectively, with 4 bases between them. CDR3 bases: TGCGCCAGCAGCTTGTACTCGAACACCGGGGAGCTGTTTTTT. Its translation is CASSLYSNTGELFF.

The chain joins TRBV6-6 to TRBJ2-7, with D perhaps TRBD2 (5 bases). Trimming took 6 bases from V and 5 from J, leaving 17 bases between them. CDR3 length equals 14 residues. In germline, CDR1 is MNHNY, CDR2 SVGAGI (reference sequence). The CDR3 region is CASSFPGKKHEQYF. CDR3 nucleotides: TGTGCCAGCAGCTTCCCGGGAAAGAAGCACGAGCAGTACTTC.

In this sample, this clone turned up once. This chain links TRBV30 with TRBJ2-7; 7 bases are shared with TRBD2. This CDR3 has 14 amino acids. Germline V lookup: CDR1 GTSNPN, CDR2 SVGIG (reference sequence). J gave up 2 bases and V 1 base, and 5 bases lay outside the gene matches. The CDR3 protein is CAWSGGGAAYEQYF. The DNA of the CDR3 is TGTGCCTGGAGTGGCGGGGGAGCCGCCTACGAGCAGTACTTC. The entire variable domain, with the rest obtained from reference TRBV30 and TRBJ2-7, is as follows: SQTIHQWPATLVQPVGSPLSLECTVEGTSNPNLYWYRQAAGRGLQLLFYSVGIGQISSEVPQNLSASRPQDRQFILSSKKLLLSDSGFYLCAWSGGGAAYEQYFGPGTRLTVT.

CDR3 DNA sequence: TGTGCCAGCAGCTTAGTAGGGGGAGCGACAGGGGATCGTGGTCAGCCCCAGCATTTT. Translation: CASSLVGGATGDRGQPQHF. This chain uses TRBV7-8 with TRBJ1-5; 8 bases are a match to TRBD1. V gave up 1 base and J gave up 6 bases; unmatched junction bases: 17. This CDR3 is built from 19 residues. Per the germline V gene, CDR1 is SGHVS and CDR2 is FQNEAQ. Full variable domain (remainder filled in from reference TRBV7-8 and TRBJ1-5): GAGVSQSPRYKVAKRGQDVALRCDPISGHVSLFWYQQALGQGPEFLTYFQNEAQLDKSGLPSDRFFAERPEGSVSTLKIQRTQQEDSAVYLCASSLVGGATGDRGQPQHFGDGTRLSIL.

The chain joins TRBV7-9 to TRBJ2-7; D possibly corresponds to TRBD1 (6 bases). The CDR3 spans 15 residues. With 3 bases removed from V and 2 bases from J, the gap between germline ends came to 14 bases. Germline loops: CDR1 SEHNR, CDR2 FQNEAQ (reference sequence). In nucleotides, the CDR3 is TGTGCCAGCAGCTTTCGGGACATGACTACCTACGAGCAGTACTTC. It encodes CASSFRDMTTYEQYF. The variable domain in full, completed from reference TRBV7-9 and TRBJ2-7, reads DTGVSQNPRHKITKRGQNVTFRCDPISEHNRLYWYRQTLGQGPEFLTYFQNEAQLEKSRLLSDRFSAERPKGSFSTLEIQRTEQGDSAMYLCASSFRDMTTYEQYFGPGTRLTVT.

The J gene is TRBJ2-2, the V gene TRBV25-1; D uncertain. The CDR3 length is 12 residues. Germline lookup yields CDR1 MGHDK and CDR2 SYGVNS. Trimming removed 8 bases from V and 4 bases from J, with 8 bases in between. The DNA for the CDR3 is TGTGCCAGCCTACATCGCACCGGGGAGCTGTTTTTT. Its translation is CASLHRTGELFF. The full variable domain, completed using reference TRBV25-1 and TRBJ2-2, is EADIYQTPRYLVIGTGKKITLECSQTMGHDKMYWYQQDPGMELHLIHYSYGVNSTEKGDLSSESTVSRIRTEHFPLTLESARPSHTSQYLCASLHRTGELFFGEGSRLTVL.